One and the same sample provided the 22 T cell receptor beta chains below, sequenced in a study of T-cell memory formation after mild COVID-19. MiXCR, applied by TCRdb to the 5' RACE reads, yields one record per CDR3 protein. The data show about 190,000 distinct CDR3 sequences, around 19% seen once. The sequenced sample was PBMCs or a T cell subset sorted from them (not recorded which). The receptors shown here come from an adult woman who had mild COVID-19 (a few samples of this study predate the infection). Cell type and time point are not known.

This chain's CDR3 is CSAPRGGGVNYGYTF. The CDR3 DNA is TGCAGTGCCCCTCGGGGAGGCGGGGTTAACTATGGCTACACCTTC. The chain uses TRBV20-1 and TRBJ1-2; D unresolved. CDR1 is DFQATT, CDR2 SNEGSKA, per germline (reference sequence). The CDR3 sequence is 15 residues long. V dropped 6 bases and J dropped 1 base, with 18 bases sitting between them.

CDR3 in DNA: TGCGCCAGCAGCTTTGAGGGACAGGCTGGCACTGAAGCTTTCTTT. The encoded protein is CASSFEGQAGTEAFF. The chain links TRBV5-1 to TRBJ1-1; 8 positions match TRBD1. V trimming: 2 bases; J trimming: 4 bases; junction bases outside the gene matches: 7. Germline-derived CDR1 and CDR2 are SGHRS and YFSETQ. The CDR3 is 15 amino acids.

This chain connects TRBV29-1 to TRBJ1-4, with unresolved D. V dropped 6 bases and J dropped 6 bases, with 5 bases sitting between them. In germline, CDR1 is SQVTM, CDR2 ANQGSEA. This CDR3 has 10 amino acids. CDR3 region: CSVQDEKLFF. The CDR3 nucleotides read TGCAGCGTCCAGGATGAAAAACTGTTTTTT.

This clonotype came up a few times. This chain uses TRBV2 with TRBJ1-2; D might be TRBD1 (5 bases). V dropped 7 bases and J dropped 3 bases, with 18 bases sitting between them. CDR3 length: 15 residues. Germline V gene sequence: CDR1 SNHLY, CDR2 FYNNEI. The CDR3 sequence: CASIRGLLPDYGYTF. CDR3 nucleotides: TGTGCCAGCATAAGGGGTCTACTACCGGACTATGGCTACACCTTC.

The chain carries TRBV7-8 and TRBJ2-1; no definite D call. Germline CDR1 and CDR2: SGHVS and FQNEAQ. The CDR3 is 12 residues long. V was shortened by 5 bases and J by 7 bases, with 9 bases between the two germline ends. The CDR3 nucleotides are TGTGCCAGCAGCCAAGATCAGAATGAGCAGTTCTTC. Its translation: CASSQDQNEQFF.

This rearrangement joins TRBV5-6 to TRBJ2-3, with 8 bases that match TRBD2. CDR3 size: 15 residues. From germline, CDR1 is SGHDT and CDR2 YYEEEE. The ends lost 7 bases at V and 0 bases at J; junction bases unmatched: 7. The CDR3 nucleotides read TGTGCCAGCGGCCAAATAGCGGGGAGCACAGATACGCAGTATTTT. This encodes CASGQIAGSTDTQYF.

The rearrangement links TRBV5-5 to TRBJ2-5; 9 nucleotides agree with TRBD1. This CDR3 is 16 amino acids long. Trimming at V came to 1 base and at J to 4 bases, leaving 8 bases not matched to a gene. The germline V gene has CDR1 SGHKS and CDR2 YYEKEE (reference sequence). The CDR3: CASSLTGQGFRETQYF. CDR3 DNA: TGTGCCAGCAGCTTGACAGGACAGGGGTTCCGAGAGACCCAGTACTTC.

J is TRBJ2-5 and V is TRBV12-3 or TRBV12-4; D not resolved. V lost 5 bases and J 5 bases, leaving 15 bases between the germline ends. The CDR3 is made up of 14 amino acids. The CDR3 DNA reads TGTGCCAGCAGTAGTATACTTCAGACGGAGACCCAGTACTTC. This encodes CASSSILQTETQYF.

This clonotype has a handful of counts. V usage is TRBV12-3 or TRBV12-4 and J usage is TRBJ2-1; D ambiguous. V was clipped by 3 bases and J by 3 bases, with 6 bases between them. The CDR3 extends over 13 amino acids. The CDR3 bases are TGTGCCAGCAGTTTCGGACGCTACAATGAGCAGTTCTTC. Translating it yields CASSFGRYNEQFF.

This clonotype has only a few counts. The chain recombines TRBV18 with TRBJ2-5, with unresolved D. Trimming took 4 bases from V and 4 from J, leaving 10 bases between them. Germline loops: CDR1 KGHSH, CDR2 LQKENI. This CDR3 comprises 13 residues. The CDR3 bases are TGTGCCAGCTCACTTGGGCTCGGAGAGACCCAGTACTTC. Translation gives CASSLGLGETQYF.

This clonotype was found a few times. This chain links TRBV5-5 with TRBJ1-3, with D hard to call. The CDR3 is made up of 15 amino acids. CDR1 and CDR2 (germline): SGHKS, YYEKEE (reference sequence). Trimming removed 0 bases at V and 0 bases at J, with 7 bases between. CDR3 region: CASSLVRNSGNTIYF. For the CDR3, the DNA is TGTGCCAGCAGCTTGGTTCGGAACTCTGGAAACACCATATATTTT. Drawing the rest from reference TRBV5-5 and TRBJ1-3, the complete variable domain is DAGVTQSPTHLIKTRGQQVTLRCSPISGHKSVSWYQQVLGQGPQFIFQYYEKEERGRGNFPDRFSARQFPNYSSELNVNALLLGDSALYLCASSLVRNSGNTIYFGEGSWLTVV.

The J gene is TRBJ2-1, the V gene TRBV7-2; a possible D gene is TRBD2 (5 bases). CDR1 is SGHTA and CDR2 is FQGNSA in the germline V gene. This CDR3 is 13 amino acids long. Trimming pared 5 bases from V and 3 bases from J, leaving 8 bases between. Here the CDR3 DNA reads TGTGCCAGCAGCCCTGACTACTACAATGAGCAGTTCTTC. Protein sequence: CASSPDYYNEQFF.

In this sample, this clonotype turned up a few times. J is TRBJ2-1 and V is TRBV11-3, with TRBD2 as a possible D gene (6 bases). The CDR3 runs to 14 residues. Looked up from germline, CDR1 is SGHNT and CDR2 is YENEEA. Trimming cost V 0 bases and J 6 bases, with 9 bases left between them. CDR3 protein: CASSLEGEANEQFF. DNA for the CDR3: TGTGCCAGCAGCTTAGAGGGGGAGGCCAATGAGCAGTTCTTC.

The chain couples TRBV20-1 to TRBJ2-3, with 7 positions matching TRBD2. The ends lost 2 bases at V and 1 base at J; junction bases unmatched: 3. Germline assignment: CDR1 DFQATT and CDR2 SNEGSKA (reference sequence). The CDR3 contains 14 residues. CDR3 residues: CSARRTRGTDTQYF. The CDR3 nucleotides read TGCAGTGCTAGAAGGACTAGGGGCACAGATACGCAGTATTTT.

This clonotype was counted between two and nine times. V and J are TRBV6-5 and TRBJ1-1; D is unresolved. This CDR3 has 13 amino acids. V lost 0 bases to trimming and J lost 5 bases, with 7 bases between them. Per the germline V gene, CDR1 is MNHEY and CDR2 is SVGAGI. The CDR3 nucleotides are TGTGCCAGCAGTTACTCGAAGGGTACTGAAGCTTTCTTT. It translates to CASSYSKGTEAFF.

This clonotype was seen more than once but under ten times. The V and J genes are TRBV5-1 and TRBJ2-3; TRBD2 agrees at 9 bases. V shed 2 bases and J 6 bases; nucleotides not matched to a gene: 13. The CDR3 consists of 17 residues. CDR1 and CDR2 from the germline V gene are SGHRS and YFSETQ. The CDR3 reads CASSLVGGRAREDTQYF. The CDR3 DNA is TGCGCCAGCAGCTTAGTCGGCGGGAGGGCCCGGGAGGATACGCAGTATTTT.

The genes are TRBV20-1 and TRBJ2-7; possibly TRBD2 for D (6 bases). This CDR3 spans 13 amino acids. Germline lookup yields CDR1 DFQATT and CDR2 SNEGSKA (reference sequence). V was pared by 3 bases and J by 2 bases, with 11 bases between. DNA of the CDR3: TGCAGTGCTAGCGGGAGTGGGGCCTACGAGCAGTACTTC. It specifies CSASGSGAYEQYF.

V and J are TRBV6-6 and TRBJ2-1; 7 bases are shared with TRBD1. This CDR3 region has 13 residues. Unmatched junction bases numbered 6, after V lost 6 bases and J lost 7 bases. In germline, CDR1 is MNHNY, CDR2 SVGAGI (reference sequence). The CDR3 DNA follows: TGTGCCAGCAGGGGACAGCGCCGTAATGAGCAGTTCTTC. It is translated as CASRGQRRNEQFF.

The chain employs TRBV24-1 and TRBJ1-5, with 8 bases fitting TRBD1. This CDR3 has 18 residues. From germline, CDR1 is KGHDR and CDR2 SFDVKD. V was clipped by 2 bases and J by 5 bases; unmatched bases: 13. The CDR3 sequence is CATSDSRWAGGLYQPQHF. CDR3 DNA: TGTGCCACCAGTGATTCCCGCTGGGCAGGGGGCCTTTATCAGCCCCAGCATTTT.

This clonotype has a handful of counts. The genes are TRBV20-1 and TRBJ2-7, with 8 bases identical to TRBD1. The germline CDR1 and CDR2 sequences are DFQATT and SNEGSKA (reference sequence). The CDR3 loop spans 15 amino acids. The ends lost 1 base at V and 7 bases at J; junction bases unmatched: 12. Written as DNA, the CDR3 is TGCAGTGCTAGAGCTTCTCGACAGGGGCAAGGGGAGCAGTACTTC. It is translated as CSARASRQGQGEQYF.

This clonotype occurred a few times. The chain carries TRBV18 and TRBJ1-1; unclear D gene. The germline V and J ends were trimmed by 1 base and 1 base, with 7 bases remaining between them. Germline V gene lookup returns CDR1 KGHSH and CDR2 LQKENI. The CDR3 totals 14 residues. CDR3 DNA: TGTGCCAGCTCACCACTGAACGAGAACACTGAAGCTTTCTTT. Protein sequence: CASSPLNENTEAFF.

This chain connects TRBV24-1 to TRBJ2-2; TRBD1 matches at 9 bases. CDR1 and CDR2 from the germline V gene are KGHDR and SFDVKD. This CDR3 contains 17 residues. V was pared by 6 bases and J by 4 bases, with 11 bases of the junction left unmatched. The CDR3 spells CATSRTPGQGGTGELFF. In DNA form, the CDR3 reads TGTGCCACCAGTAGAACTCCGGGACAGGGAGGCACCGGGGAGCTGTTTTTT.